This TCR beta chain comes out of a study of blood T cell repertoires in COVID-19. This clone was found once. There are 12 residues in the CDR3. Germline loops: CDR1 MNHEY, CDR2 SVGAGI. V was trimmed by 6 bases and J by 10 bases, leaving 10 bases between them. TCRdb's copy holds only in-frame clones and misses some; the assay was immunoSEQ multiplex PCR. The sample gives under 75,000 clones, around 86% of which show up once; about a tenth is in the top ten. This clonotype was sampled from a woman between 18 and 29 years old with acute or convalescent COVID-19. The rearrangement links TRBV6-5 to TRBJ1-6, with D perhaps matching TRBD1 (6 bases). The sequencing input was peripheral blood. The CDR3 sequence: CASSPGASPLHF. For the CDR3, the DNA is TGTGCCAGCAGCCCAGGGGCATCACCCCTCCACTTT.